This T cell receptor (beta chain) originates from a study of Tregs in tolerant kidney transplant recipients. Study-wide context: Recipients received nonmyeloablative bone marrow transplants from related graft donors, with transient mixed chimerism.

As for this clone: What it binds is not known.

Data came from immunoSEQ multiplex PCR; TCRdb stores just in-frame clones and leaves some out. The sample lists roughly 10,000 clones, about 93% occurring once. This receptor was identified in a human patient who received a combined kidney and bone marrow transplant. The sequencing used Tregs from blood cultured with allogeneic cells, collected before the transplant.

The CDR3 coding sequence is TGTGCCTGGAGGGGCAGGGGGCCCTACAATGAGCAGTTCTTC. It encodes CAWRGRGPYNEQFF. This sequence joins TRBV30 and TRBJ2-1, with 8 bases matching TRBD1. This CDR3 spans 14 amino acids. Per the germline V gene, CDR1 is GTSNPN and CDR2 is SVGIG (reference sequence). The J segment lost 2 bases and the V segment lost 3 bases, leaving 3 bases of the junction unmatched.